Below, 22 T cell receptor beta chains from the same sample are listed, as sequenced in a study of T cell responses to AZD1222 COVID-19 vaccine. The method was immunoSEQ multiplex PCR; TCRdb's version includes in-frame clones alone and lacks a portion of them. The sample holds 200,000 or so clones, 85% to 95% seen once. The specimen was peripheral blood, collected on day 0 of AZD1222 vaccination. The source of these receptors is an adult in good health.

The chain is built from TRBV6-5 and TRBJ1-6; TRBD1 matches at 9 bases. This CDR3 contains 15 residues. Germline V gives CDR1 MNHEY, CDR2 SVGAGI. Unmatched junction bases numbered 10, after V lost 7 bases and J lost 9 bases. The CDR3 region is CASNREQGAASPLHF. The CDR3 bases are TGTGCCAGCAATAGGGAACAGGGGGCCGCTTCACCCCTCCACTTT.

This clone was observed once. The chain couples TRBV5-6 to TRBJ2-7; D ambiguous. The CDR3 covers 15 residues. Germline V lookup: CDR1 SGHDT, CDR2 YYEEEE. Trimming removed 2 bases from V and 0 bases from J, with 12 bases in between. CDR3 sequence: CASSFRAQYSYEQYV. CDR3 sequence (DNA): TGTGCCAGCAGCTTCCGCGCACAGTACTCCTACGAGCAGTACGTC.

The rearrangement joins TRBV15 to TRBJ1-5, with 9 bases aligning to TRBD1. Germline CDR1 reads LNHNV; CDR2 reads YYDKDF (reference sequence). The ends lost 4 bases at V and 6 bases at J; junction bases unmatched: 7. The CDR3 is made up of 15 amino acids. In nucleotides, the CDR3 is TGTGCCACCAGCACTGACAGGGGGTCGGCTCAGCCCCAGCATTTT. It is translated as CATSTDRGSAQPQHF.

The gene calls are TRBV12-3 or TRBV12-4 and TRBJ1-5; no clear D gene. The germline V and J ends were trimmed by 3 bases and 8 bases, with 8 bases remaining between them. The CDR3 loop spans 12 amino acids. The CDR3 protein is CASSFTLEPQHF. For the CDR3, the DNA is TGTGCCAGCAGTTTTACCCTCGAGCCCCAGCATTTT.

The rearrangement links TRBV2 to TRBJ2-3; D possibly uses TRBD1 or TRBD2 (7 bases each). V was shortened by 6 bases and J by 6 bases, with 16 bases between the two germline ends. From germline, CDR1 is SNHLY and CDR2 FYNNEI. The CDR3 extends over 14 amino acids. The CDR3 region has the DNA TGTGCCAGCAGCGAACGACAGGGAGGGGATACGCAGTATTTT. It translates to CASSERQGGDTQYF.

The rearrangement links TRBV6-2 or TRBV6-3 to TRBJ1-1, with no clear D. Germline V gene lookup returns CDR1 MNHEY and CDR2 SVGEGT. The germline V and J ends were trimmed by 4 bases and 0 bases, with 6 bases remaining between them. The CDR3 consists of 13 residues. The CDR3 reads CASSFSMNTEAFF. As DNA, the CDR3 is TGTGCCAGCAGTTTCAGTATGAACACTGAAGCTTTCTTT.

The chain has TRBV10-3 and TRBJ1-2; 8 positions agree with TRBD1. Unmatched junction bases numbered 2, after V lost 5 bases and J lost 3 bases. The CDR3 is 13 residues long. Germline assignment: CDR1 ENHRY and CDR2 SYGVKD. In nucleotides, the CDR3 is TGTGCCATCAGTCCGGGACAGGACTATGGCTACACCTTC. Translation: CAISPGQDYGYTF.

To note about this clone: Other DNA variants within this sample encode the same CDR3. The CDR3 bases are TGTGCCATCAGTGAGTCAGGGGGCAATCAGCCCCAGCATTTT. Its translation is CAISESGGNQPQHF. The chain has TRBV10-3 and TRBJ1-5, with a weak D call TRBD1 (5 bases). The CDR3 covers 14 residues. The germline V gene has CDR1 ENHRY and CDR2 SYGVKD. The V end was cut by 0 bases, the J end by 2 bases, with 5 bases between.

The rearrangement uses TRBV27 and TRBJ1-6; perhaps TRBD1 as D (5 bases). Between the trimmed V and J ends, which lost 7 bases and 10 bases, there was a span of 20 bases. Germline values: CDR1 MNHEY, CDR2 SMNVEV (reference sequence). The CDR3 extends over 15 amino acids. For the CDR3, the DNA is TGTGCCAGCAAGCGTGAGCCGGGGGGAGGATCACCCCTCCACTTT. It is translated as CASKREPGGGSPLHF.

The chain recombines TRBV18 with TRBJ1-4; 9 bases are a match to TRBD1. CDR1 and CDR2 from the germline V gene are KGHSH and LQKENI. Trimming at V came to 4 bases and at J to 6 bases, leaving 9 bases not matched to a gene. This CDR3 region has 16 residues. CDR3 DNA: TGTGCCAGCTCACGGCCGGGACAGGGCTCTCATGAAAAACTGTTTTTT. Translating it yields CASSRPGQGSHEKLFF.

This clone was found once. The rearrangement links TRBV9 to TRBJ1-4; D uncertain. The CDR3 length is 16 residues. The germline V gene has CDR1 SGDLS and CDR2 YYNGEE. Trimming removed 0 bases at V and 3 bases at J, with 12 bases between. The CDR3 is CASSVGWAAANEKLFF. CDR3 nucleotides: TGTGCCAGCAGCGTAGGATGGGCTGCCGCTAATGAAAAACTGTTTTTT. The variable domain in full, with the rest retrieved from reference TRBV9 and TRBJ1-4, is DSGVTQTPKHLITATGQRVTLRCSPRSGDLSVYWYQQSLDQGLQFLIQYYNGEERAKGNILERFSAQQFPDLHSELNLSSLELGDSALYFCASSVGWAAANEKLFFGSGTQLSVL.

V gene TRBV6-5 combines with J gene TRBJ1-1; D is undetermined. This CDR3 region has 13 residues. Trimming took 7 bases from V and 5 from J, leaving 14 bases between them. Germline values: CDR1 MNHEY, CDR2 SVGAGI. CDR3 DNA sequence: TGTGCCAGCAATAATAACCCGGGGACTGAAGCTTTCTTT. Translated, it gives CASNNNPGTEAFF.

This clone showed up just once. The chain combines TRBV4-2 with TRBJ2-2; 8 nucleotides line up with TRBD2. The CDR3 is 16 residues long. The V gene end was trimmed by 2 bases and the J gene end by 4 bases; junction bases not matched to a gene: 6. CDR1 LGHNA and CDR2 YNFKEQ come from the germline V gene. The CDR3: CASSQSSGSGTGELFF. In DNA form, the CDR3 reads TGTGCCAGCAGCCAATCGAGCGGGAGTGGCACCGGGGAGCTGTTTTTT.

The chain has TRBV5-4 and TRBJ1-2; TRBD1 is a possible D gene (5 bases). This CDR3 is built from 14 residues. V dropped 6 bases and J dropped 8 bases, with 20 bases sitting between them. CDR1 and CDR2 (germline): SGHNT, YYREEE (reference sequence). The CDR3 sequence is CASIRSVGASGYTF. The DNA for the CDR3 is TGTGCCAGCATCAGGAGTGTCGGGGCTTCAGGCTACACCTTC.

Written as DNA, the CDR3 is TGTGCCAGCAGTTTATCGACGACTAGCCAAAGTATGCAGTATTTT. Its protein is CASSLSTTSQSMQYF. The chain recombines TRBV27 with TRBJ2-3; 7 nucleotides agree with TRBD2. This CDR3 is 15 amino acids long. Germline trimming cut 0 bases from V and 11 bases from J; bases unmatched to any gene: 11. In germline, CDR1 is MNHEY, CDR2 SMNVEV (reference sequence).

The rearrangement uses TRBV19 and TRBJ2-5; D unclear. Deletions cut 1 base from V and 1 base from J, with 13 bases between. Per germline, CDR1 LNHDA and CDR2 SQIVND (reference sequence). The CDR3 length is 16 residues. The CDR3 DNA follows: TGTGCCAGTAGTATAGGAGCTTCCCGCGGCCAAGAGACCCAGTACTTC. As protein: CASSIGASRGQETQYF.

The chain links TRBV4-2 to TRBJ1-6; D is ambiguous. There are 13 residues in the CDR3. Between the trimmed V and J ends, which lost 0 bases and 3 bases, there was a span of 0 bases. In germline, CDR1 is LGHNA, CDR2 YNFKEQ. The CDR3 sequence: CASSQDYNSPLHF. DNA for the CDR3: TGTGCCAGCAGCCAAGACTATAATTCACCCCTCCACTTT.

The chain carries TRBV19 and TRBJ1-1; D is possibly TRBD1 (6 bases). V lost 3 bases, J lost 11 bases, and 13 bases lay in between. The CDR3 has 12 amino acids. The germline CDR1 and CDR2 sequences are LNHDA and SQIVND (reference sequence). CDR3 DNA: TGTGCCAGTAGTATTGTCAGGGGTTCGGCTTTCTTT. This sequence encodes CASSIVRGSAFF.

CDR3 coding DNA: TGTGCCAGCTCACGGGACAGCCTTACGATATACAATGAGCAGTTCTTC. Its protein product is CASSRDSLTIYNEQFF. V usage is TRBV18 and J usage is TRBJ2-1; 7 bases map to TRBD1. Germline CDR1 is KGHSH and CDR2 is LQKENI. V was clipped by 4 bases and J by 4 bases; unmatched bases: 10. The length of the CDR3 is 16 residues.

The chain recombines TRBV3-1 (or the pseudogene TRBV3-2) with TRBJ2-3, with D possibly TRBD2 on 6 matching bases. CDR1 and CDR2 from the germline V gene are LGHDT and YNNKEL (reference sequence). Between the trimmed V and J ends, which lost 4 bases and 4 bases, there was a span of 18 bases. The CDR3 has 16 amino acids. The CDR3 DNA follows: TGTGCCAGCAGCCGCCCGGGACTCCGGGGTGCAGATACGCAGTATTTT. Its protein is CASSRPGLRGADTQYF.

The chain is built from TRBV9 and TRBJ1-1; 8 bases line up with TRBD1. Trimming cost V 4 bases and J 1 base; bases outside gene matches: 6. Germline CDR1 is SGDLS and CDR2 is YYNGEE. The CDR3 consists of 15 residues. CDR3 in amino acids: CASSPSGTGNTEAFF. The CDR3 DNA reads TGTGCCAGCAGCCCTTCCGGGACAGGGAACACTGAAGCTTTCTTT.

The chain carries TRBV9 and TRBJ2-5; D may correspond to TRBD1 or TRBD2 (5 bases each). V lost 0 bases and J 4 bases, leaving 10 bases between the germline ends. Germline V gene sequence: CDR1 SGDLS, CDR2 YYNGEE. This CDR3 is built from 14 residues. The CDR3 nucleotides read TGTGCCAGCAGCGTAGCCGGGGCGGGAGAGACCCAGTACTTC. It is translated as CASSVAGAGETQYF.